This TCR beta chain was sequenced during a study of blood T cell repertoires in COVID-19. Study information: Specimens from acute and convalescent COVID-19 originated in the United States, Italy and Spain. T cells, B-cell-depleted T cells, or PBMCs supplied cDNA or gDNA.

This CDR3 comprises 11 residues. V shed 11 bases, J shed 7 bases, and the junction held 3 bases outside the gene matches. CDR1 and CDR2 from the germline V gene are MDHEN and SYDVKM. Authors' data handling: For nucleated cells, counts were estimated from reference gene primer amplification. TCRdb's table, derived via immunoSEQ multiplex PCR, lists solely in-frame clones and lacks some. D and trimming were read from the DNA, whereas the V and J calls and clone size are those reported in that table. The sample contains approximately 300,000 clones, approximately 82% of which appear only once. This sequence originates from a woman in her forties or fifties with acute or convalescent COVID-19. The sample consisted of peripheral blood. The genes are TRBV28 and TRBJ1-1, with 11 bases lining up with TRBD1. The CDR3 DNA is TGTGCCGGACAGGGGGCGAGTGAAGCTTTCTTT. This sequence encodes CAGQGASEAFF.